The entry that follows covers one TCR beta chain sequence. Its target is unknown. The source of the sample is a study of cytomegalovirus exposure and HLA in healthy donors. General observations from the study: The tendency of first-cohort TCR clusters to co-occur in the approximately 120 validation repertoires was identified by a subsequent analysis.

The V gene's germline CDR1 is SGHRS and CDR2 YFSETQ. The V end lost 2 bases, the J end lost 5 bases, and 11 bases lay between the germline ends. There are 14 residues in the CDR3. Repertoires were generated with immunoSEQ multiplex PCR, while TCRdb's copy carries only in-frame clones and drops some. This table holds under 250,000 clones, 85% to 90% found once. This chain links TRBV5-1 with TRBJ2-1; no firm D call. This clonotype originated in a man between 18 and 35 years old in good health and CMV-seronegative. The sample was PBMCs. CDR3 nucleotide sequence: TGCGCCAGCAGCTTACAACGTCCCAACAATGAGCAGTTCTTC. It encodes CASSLQRPNNEQFF.